This note documents a single TCR beta chain sequence. Its antigen is undetermined. This entry belongs to a study of early T cells in non-severe SARS-CoV-2 infection. Across the study: Chains stayed unpaired after sequencing of bulk RNA from unsorted whole blood. The study's findings and limits: Matching against VDJdb likely underestimated virus-specific expansions, favoring anti-spike CD8.

Germline loops: CDR1 MNHEY, CDR2 SVGEGT. Deletions cut 4 bases from V and 1 base from J, with 11 bases between. The CDR3 length is 15 residues. Individual cDNA molecules received unique molecular identifiers during library preparation. TCRdb re-called the 5' RACE reads with MiXCR, one entry per CDR3 protein. The table lists roughly 66,000 distinct CDR3 sequences, around 9% of them singletons. This sequence joins TRBV6-2 or TRBV6-3 and TRBJ2-1; D call uncertain. The sample was whole blood. The sequence derives from an adult who was a healthcare worker with PCR-confirmed SARS-CoV-2 infection or an uninfected control (not recorded which). The CDR3 sequence is CASSSRIESYNEQFF. The CDR3 bases are TGTGCCAGCAGTTCCAGGATTGAGTCCTACAATGAGCAGTTCTTC.